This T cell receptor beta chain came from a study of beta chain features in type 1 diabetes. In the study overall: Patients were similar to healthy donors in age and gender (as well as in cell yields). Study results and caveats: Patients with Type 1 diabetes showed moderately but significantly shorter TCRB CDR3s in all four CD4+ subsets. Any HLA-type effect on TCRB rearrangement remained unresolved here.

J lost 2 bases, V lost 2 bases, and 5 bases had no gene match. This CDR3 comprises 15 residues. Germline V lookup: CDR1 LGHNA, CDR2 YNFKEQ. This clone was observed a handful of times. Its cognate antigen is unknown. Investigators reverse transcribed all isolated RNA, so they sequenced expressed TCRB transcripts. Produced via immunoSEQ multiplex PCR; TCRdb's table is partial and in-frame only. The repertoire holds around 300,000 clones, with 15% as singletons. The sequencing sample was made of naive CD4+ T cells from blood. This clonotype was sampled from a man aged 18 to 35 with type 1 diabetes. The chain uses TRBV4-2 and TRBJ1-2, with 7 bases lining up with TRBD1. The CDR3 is CASSQPGQENYGYTF. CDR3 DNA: TGTGCCAGCAGCCAACCAGGACAGGAAAACTATGGCTACACCTTC.